This TCR beta chain stems from a study of T cell responses to AZD1222 COVID-19 vaccine. Study conclusions and caveats: Seropositive status at baseline applied to only six AZD1222 recipients. Clonal diversity may have been underestimated in mostly white British donors.

The CDR3 runs 13 residues. Trimming left V 0 bases short and J 8 bases short, with 5 bases between. TCRdb's table, derived via immunoSEQ multiplex PCR, lists solely in-frame clones and lacks some. The profile shows some 150,000 clones, roughly 86% of them singletons. About this clone: The antigen is not known.

The source of this sequence is an adult who received the MenACWY meningococcal vaccine as a control. The chain employs TRBV12-3 or TRBV12-4 and TRBJ1-6; no clear D gene. The input for sequencing was peripheral blood, taken 28 days after the second dose of the MenACWY control vaccine. CDR3 sequence: CASSLATYSPLHF. CDR3 nucleotides: TGTGCCAGCAGTTTAGCGACGTATTCACCCCTCCACTTT.